This T cell receptor beta chain was captured by sequencing in a study of post-analysis software for immune sequencing data. Study-wide background: The courses of disease that were included comprised relapsing-remitting, secondary progressive and progressive-relapsing multiple sclerosis. Study-wide points: Several TRBV segments were more frequent in patients than controls; TRBV5-6, TRBV5-1 and TRBV20-1 belonged to this group.

cDNA libraries for TCR beta contained unique molecular identifiers. In TCRdb, the PCR reads were re-called with MiXCR into one record per CDR3 protein. The sample consists of under 900,000 distinct CDR3 sequences, 53% of them appearing once. The CDR3 consists of 11 residues. The germline V gene has CDR1 SGHTA and CDR2 FQGNSA. V was pared by 2 bases and J by 5 bases, with 4 bases between. A word on this clonotype: The target antigen is unknown.

The sequencing input was blood. The rearrangement joins TRBV7-2 to TRBJ2-7; D unresolved. The sequence was obtained from a girl aged 5 to 17 with multiple sclerosis. This CDR3 reads CASSLPNEQYF. The DNA for the CDR3 is TGTGCCAGCAGCTTACCCAACGAGCAGTACTTC.